The present TCR beta chain was sequenced within a study of long-term antiretroviral therapy in people with HIV. Study as a whole: Collection of the earliest samples took place about a decade ahead of the 2015 immediate-ART recommendation.

Study-level results: Blood, drawn from 2004 to 2017, may reflect older ART regimens.

The CDR3 is 14 residues long. Trimming removed 5 bases from V and 2 bases from J, with 11 bases in between. Germline V gives CDR1 LGHNA, CDR2 YNFKEQ. Survey-level resolution applied to immunoSEQ assay v3.0. The method was immunoSEQ multiplex PCR; TCRdb's version includes in-frame clones alone and lacks a portion of them. The repertoire consists of approximately 9,000 clones, with about four fifths occurring once and the leading ten covering 9.3%. Treatment for all HIV-infected participants took place in the United States. This clone has only one observation. The antigen remains unidentified. The sample in question was unsorted PBMCs, obtained 0.3 years before starting antiretroviral therapy. The sequence derives from a man under 40 with HIV. The chain couples TRBV4-2 to TRBJ2-3; possibly TRBD1 for D (5 bases). The CDR3 coding sequence is TGTGCCAGCAGCACAGGACGTCCCACAGATACGCAGTATTTT. It yields the protein CASSTGRPTDTQYF.